This TCR beta chain was captured in a study of T cell responses to AZD1222 COVID-19 vaccine. Study observations and caveats: Spike regions recognized by vaccine-associated CD4 TCRs spanned the protein, led by 160-218 and 743-854.

Libraries were prepared by immunoSEQ multiplex PCR; TCRdb keeps only in-frame clonotypes and omits some of them. The data show 120,000 to 150,000 clones, 88% seen once. V gave up 0 bases and J gave up 5 bases, with 7 bases separating them. CDR3 length: 13 residues. Germline V gene lookup returns CDR1 MNHEY and CDR2 SVGAGI. This clone has only a few counts. Antigen specificity is unknown. The chain links TRBV6-5 to TRBJ1-2, with D possibly TRBD1 on 6 matching bases. This sequence was found in an adult in good health. This material consisted of peripheral blood, taken on day 0 of MenACWY control vaccination. DNA for the CDR3: TGTGCCAGCAGTTACTCGGACAGTTATGGCTACACCTTC. The encoded protein is CASSYSDSYGYTF.